This TCR beta chain was found in a study of cytotoxic CD8 clonotypes in ibrutinib-treated CLL. Study-wide results and caveats: Sustained-remission and progressing patients had different sampling times. Stable or contracted on treatment, public clonotypes were also uncommon.

Produced via immunoSEQ multiplex PCR; TCRdb's table is partial and in-frame only. The table has 50,000 to 70,000 clones, 50% to 70% seen once. Per the germline V gene, CDR1 is SGHDT and CDR2 is YYEEEE. Trimming stripped 4 bases from V and 4 bases from J, with 6 bases between. The CDR3 extends over 11 amino acids. A word on this clone: As yet, its antigen is unknown.

The chain has TRBV5-6 and TRBJ2-7; D remains unclear. The sequencing used PBMCs, collected at disease progression, from a patient treated with ibrutinib. The sequence was collected from a human donor with chronic lymphocytic leukemia. The CDR3 DNA sequence: TGTGCCAGCAGCCTACCTTACGAGCAGTACTTC. This encodes CASSLPYEQYF.